This TCR beta chain came from a study of T-cell memory formation after mild COVID-19. Whole-study findings and limits: For second-wave clones that peaked at day 37, SARS-CoV-2 specificity went unverified. Cross-reactive memory seemingly joined, as some responding clones were found in pre-infection memory. Shrinking CD4+ clones resided mostly in CM and EM, and CD8+ ones in EMRA.

Barcoded TCR alpha and TCR beta cDNA libraries with UMIs came from 5'RACE using constant-segment primers. TCRdb ran MiXCR on the 5' RACE reads and lists one entry per CDR3 protein. Of around 250,000 distinct CDR3 sequences listed, about a sixth were seen once; the top ten hold roughly 25%. The CDR3 contains 14 residues. Germline V gene sequence: CDR1 SGHTA, CDR2 FQGNSA. Losses at the gene ends were 2 bases for V and 3 bases for J; bases not matched to a gene: 3. This clonotype has a handful of counts. The target antigen is unknown. The sample was PBMCs or a T cell subset sorted from them (not recorded which). This TCR derives from a man aged 18 to 30 who had mild COVID-19 (a few samples of this study predate the infection). Cell type and time point are not known. The chain combines TRBV7-2 with TRBJ2-7; TRBD1 matches at 8 bases. CDR3 loop: CASSLQTGDYEQYF. CDR3 nucleotides: TGTGCCAGCAGCTTACAGACAGGGGACTACGAGCAGTACTTC. Full variable domain (outside the CDR3, taken from reference TRBV7-2 and TRBJ2-7): GAGVSQSPSNKVTEKGKDVELRCDPISGHTALYWYRQSLGQGLEFLIYFQGNSAPDKSGLPSDRFSAERTGGSVSTLTIQRTQQEDSAVYLCASSLQTGDYEQYFGPGTRLTVT.